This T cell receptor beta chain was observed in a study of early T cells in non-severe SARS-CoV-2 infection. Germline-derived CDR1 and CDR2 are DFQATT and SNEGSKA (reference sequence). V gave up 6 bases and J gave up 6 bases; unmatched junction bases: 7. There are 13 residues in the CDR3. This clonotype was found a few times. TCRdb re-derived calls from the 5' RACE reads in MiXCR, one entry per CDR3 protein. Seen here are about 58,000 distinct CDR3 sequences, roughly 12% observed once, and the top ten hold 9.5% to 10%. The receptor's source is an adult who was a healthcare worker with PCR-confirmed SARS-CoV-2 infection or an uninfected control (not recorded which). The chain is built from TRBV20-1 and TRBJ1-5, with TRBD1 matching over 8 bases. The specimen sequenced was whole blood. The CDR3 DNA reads TGCAGTGCGTCGACAGGGGTGCGTCAGCCCCAGCATTTT. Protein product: CSASTGVRQPQHF.